These 18 T cell receptor beta chains originate from one sample sequenced in a study of blood T cell repertoires in COVID-19. TCRdb keeps only in-frame clones here, not all; method: immunoSEQ multiplex PCR. The sample holds approximately 260,000 clones; around four fifths are singletons and the top ten take under 4.5%. The sample consisted of peripheral blood. These receptor sequences come from a woman aged 40 to 55 with active or convalescent COVID-19.

This chain uses TRBV14 with TRBJ2-2; D is perhaps TRBD2 (5 bases). Trimming cost V 0 bases and J 8 bases, with 13 bases left between them. The CDR3 contains 15 residues. Per the germline V gene, CDR1 is SGHDN and CDR2 is FVKESK. The DNA of the CDR3 is TGTGCCAGCAGCCAAGACGCCCGGGGTGGAGGGGAGCTGTTTTTT. It codes for CASSQDARGGGELFF.

The chain recombines TRBV7-2 with TRBJ2-4; tentative D call: TRBD2 (6 bases). The V gene's germline CDR1 is SGHTA and CDR2 FQGNSA. CDR3 length: 13 residues. V lost 4 bases and J 3 bases, leaving 7 bases between the germline ends. The chain's CDR3 is CASSWRGKNIQYF. In DNA form, the CDR3 reads TGTGCCAGCAGCTGGCGGGGCAAAAACATTCAGTACTTC.

This clone showed up just a few times. The chain uses TRBV7-2 and TRBJ2-3; tentatively, D is TRBD2 (6 bases). Germline loops: CDR1 SGHTA, CDR2 FQGNSA. V was trimmed by 3 bases and J by 2 bases, leaving 9 bases between them. There are 14 residues in the CDR3. CDR3 protein: CASSLGLDTDTQYF. CDR3 sequence (DNA): TGTGCCAGCAGCTTGGGACTTGACACAGATACGCAGTATTTT.

The chain links TRBV7-2 to TRBJ1-1, with D uncertain. Germline CDR1 reads SGHTA; CDR2 reads FQGNSA. The ends were cut back, 5 bases at V and 1 base at J, with 14 bases in the middle. This CDR3 spans 15 amino acids. The CDR3 DNA follows: TGTGCCAGCAGCCCAAGGCGGCAGAGGAACACTGAAGCTTTCTTT. Translating it yields CASSPRRQRNTEAFF.

The V gene is TRBV5-1, the J gene TRBJ2-4, with D maybe TRBD2 (5 bases). The CDR3 spans 15 residues. V was pared by 0 bases and J by 3 bases, with 10 bases between. The V gene's germline CDR1 is SGHRS and CDR2 YFSETQ. CDR3 residues: CASSLGRAGKNIQYF. The CDR3 DNA reads TGCGCCAGCAGCTTGGGACGGGCGGGCAAAAACATTCAGTACTTC.

The chain employs TRBV12-3 or TRBV12-4 and TRBJ1-5, with 7 bases fitting TRBD1. This CDR3 is built from 13 residues. V lost 9 bases to trimming and J lost 1 base; unmatched junction nucleotides: 3. CDR3 DNA: TGTGCCAGTTCAGGGGGGAGCAATCAGCCCCAGCATTTT. This codes for CASSGGSNQPQHF.

This clone appeared a few times. CDR3 nucleotides: TGTGCCAGCAGCCACGCCCAGAATCAGCCCCAGCATTTT. The encoded protein is CASSHAQNQPQHF. V is TRBV7-9 and J is TRBJ1-5, with D hard to call. The germline V and J ends were trimmed by 5 bases and 4 bases, with 9 bases remaining between them. The V gene's germline CDR1 is SEHNR and CDR2 FQNEAQ (reference sequence). CDR3 length: 13 residues. The whole variable domain, filled in from reference TRBV7-9 and TRBJ1-5, reads DTGVSQNPRHKITKRGQNVTFRCDPISEHNRLYWYRQTLGQGPEFLTYFQNEAQLEKSRLLSDRFSAERPKGSFSTLEIQRTEQGDSAMYLCASSHAQNQPQHFGDGTRLSIL.

V and J are TRBV30 and TRBJ1-1; a weak D match, TRBD1 (6 bases). Trimming removed 3 bases at V and 2 bases at J, with 16 bases between. This CDR3 contains 15 residues. Germline values: CDR1 GTSNPN, CDR2 SVGIG (reference sequence). CDR3 bases: TGTGCCTGGAGCGCTTCAAGGACAGTCAACACTGAAGCTTTCTTT. Its translation is CAWSASRTVNTEAFF.

The V and J genes are TRBV19 and TRBJ1-2, with 11 positions matching TRBD1. Germline V lookup: CDR1 LNHDA, CDR2 SQIVND (reference sequence). The CDR3 length is 16 residues. V dropped 5 bases and J dropped 4; count of bases not matched to a gene: 9. CDR3 DNA: TGTGCCAGTAGTGCCCAAGGGACAGGGGGACGCTATGGCTACACCTTC. Translation gives CASSAQGTGGRYGYTF.

This clone was found a few times. J is TRBJ2-4 and V is TRBV5-1; TRBD1 matches 8 bases. Unmatched junction bases numbered 6, after V lost 5 bases and J lost 5 bases. CDR3 length: 14 amino acids. Germline-derived CDR1 and CDR2 are SGHRS and YFSETQ. The CDR3 loop is CASRLQGAENIQYF. For the CDR3, the DNA is TGCGCCAGCAGGTTGCAGGGGGCGGAAAACATTCAGTACTTC.

This chain uses TRBV27 with TRBJ1-2; 8 nucleotides align to TRBD1. The trim removed 6 bases at V and 3 bases at J, leaving 9 bases unmatched. Germline CDR1 is MNHEY and CDR2 is SMNVEV (reference sequence). CDR3 length: 15 residues. The CDR3 is CASRERQGTHYGYTF. CDR3 bases: TGTGCCAGCAGAGAAAGACAGGGGACCCACTATGGCTACACCTTC.

The chain joins TRBV7-2 to TRBJ1-5, with D unresolved. The V end was cut by 0 bases, the J end by 4 bases, with 7 bases between. From germline, CDR1 is SGHTA and CDR2 FQGNSA. The CDR3 sequence is 14 residues long. The CDR3 sequence: CASSLALQNQPQHF. The CDR3 region has the DNA TGTGCCAGCAGCTTAGCGCTCCAGAATCAGCCCCAGCATTTT.

This chain joins TRBV28 and TRBJ1-5; a weak D match, TRBD1 (5 bases). The V end was cut by 7 bases, the J end by 5 bases, with 21 bases between. There are 16 residues in the CDR3. The germline V gene encodes CDR1 MDHEN and CDR2 SYDVKM. The CDR3 region is CASNDESRVGHQPQHF. The CDR3 DNA is TGTGCCAGCAATGATGAAAGCAGGGTCGGGCATCAGCCCCAGCATTTT.

The J gene is TRBJ1-6, the V gene TRBV5-8; no definite D call. The CDR3 is 16 residues long. Trimming stripped 7 bases from V and 8 bases from J, with 22 bases between. Germline V gives CDR1 SGHTS, CDR2 YDEGEE. CDR3 bases: TGTGCCAGCGACCGGAGTTTCGGGGAGGTTGATTCACCCCTCCACTTT. Its translation is CASDRSFGEVDSPLHF.

This clone occurred a few times. The chain joins TRBV4-1 to TRBJ2-7, with 8 positions matching TRBD1. Trimming took 1 base from V and 2 from J; bases not matched to a gene: 4. The CDR3 runs to 15 residues. Per the germline V gene, CDR1 is MGHRA and CDR2 is YSYEKL. This CDR3 reads CASSQAGGLTYEQYF. The CDR3 DNA is TGCGCCAGCAGCCAAGCAGGGGGCCTTACCTACGAGCAGTACTTC.

J is TRBJ1-1 and V is TRBV6-5; 8 bases agree with TRBD1. V gave up 5 bases and J gave up 7 bases; unmatched junction bases: 9. The germline CDR1 and CDR2 sequences are MNHEY and SVGAGI. The CDR3 length is 14 residues. This CDR3 reads CASSPPTGAHEAFF. CDR3 DNA: TGTGCCAGCAGTCCCCCGACAGGGGCTCATGAAGCTTTCTTT.

V and J are TRBV5-4 and TRBJ1-1; TRBD1 aligns across 9 bases. This CDR3 is built from 14 residues. CDR1 is SGHNT and CDR2 is YYREEE in the germline V gene (reference sequence). Trimming removed 2 bases from V and 10 bases from J; junction bases left unmatched: 9. CDR3 sequence: CASSLQGADLLAFF. In DNA, the CDR3 is TGTGCCAGCAGCTTACAGGGGGCCGACCTCTTAGCTTTCTTT. The variable domain in full, completed from reference TRBV5-4 and TRBJ1-1, reads ETGVTQSPTHLIKTRGQQVTLRCSSQSGHNTVSWYQQALGQGPQFIFQYYREEENGRGNFPPRFSGLQFPNYSSELNVNALELDDSALYLCASSLQGADLLAFFGQGTRLTVV.

This chain joins TRBV7-9 and TRBJ1-5; TRBD1 aligns across 12 bases. The CDR3 is 19 amino acids. Trimming cost V 0 bases and J 2 bases; bases outside gene matches: 8. The germline V gene has CDR1 SEHNR and CDR2 FQNEAQ (reference sequence). The CDR3 is CASSLAPGQGAKGNQPQHF. The CDR3 bases are TGTGCCAGCAGCTTAGCTCCGGGACAGGGGGCCAAGGGCAATCAGCCCCAGCATTTT.